This TCR beta chain was observed in a study of cytomegalovirus exposure and HLA in healthy donors. About this clone: Antigen specificity is unknown.

Study-level results: Analyzed later, most CMV-associated TCR beta chains appeared HLA-restricted.

CDR3 length: 17 residues. Trimming at V came to 1 base and at J to 5 bases, leaving 9 bases not matched to a gene. CDR1 LGHNA and CDR2 YNFKEQ come from the germline V gene. With 60 Vbeta and 13 Jbeta primers, the PCR was carried out. Generated by immunoSEQ multiplex PCR, the TCRdb table keeps only in-frame clones and is missing some. The data show just over 150,000 clones, with approximately 79% seen just once and approximately 6.3% held by the top ten. The sequenced sample consisted of PBMCs. V is TRBV4-2 and J is TRBJ2-2; 8 bases align to TRBD2. The receptor comes from a woman between 50 and 59 years old in good health and CMV-seropositive. DNA of the CDR3: TGTGCCAGCAGCCAAGGTATAGGAAGCGGGAGTACCGGGGAGCTGTTTTTT. Translation: CASSQGIGSGSTGELFF.